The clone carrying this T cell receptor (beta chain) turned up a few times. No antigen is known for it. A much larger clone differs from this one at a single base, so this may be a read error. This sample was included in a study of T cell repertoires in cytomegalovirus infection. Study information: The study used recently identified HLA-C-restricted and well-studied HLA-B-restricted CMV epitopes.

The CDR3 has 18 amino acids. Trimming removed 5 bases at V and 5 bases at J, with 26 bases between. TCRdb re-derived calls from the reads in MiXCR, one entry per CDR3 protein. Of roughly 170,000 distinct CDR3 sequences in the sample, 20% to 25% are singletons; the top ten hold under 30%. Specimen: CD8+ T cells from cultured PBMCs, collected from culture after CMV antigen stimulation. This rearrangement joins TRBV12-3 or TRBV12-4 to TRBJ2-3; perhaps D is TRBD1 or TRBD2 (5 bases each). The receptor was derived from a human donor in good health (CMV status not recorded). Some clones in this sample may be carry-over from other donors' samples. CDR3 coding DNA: TGTGCCAGCAGTCGCTCTCTTTATAGGGGACCCCCTGGAGATACGCAGTATTTT. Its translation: CASSRSLYRGPPGDTQYF.